This T cell receptor (beta chain) was sequenced during a study of T cells after yellow fever vaccination. Overall study findings and caveats: Most primary-vaccination clones reappeared after the booster (96% CD4, roughly 88% CD8). High-abundance clonotypes from the bulk population could contaminate FACS-sorted repertoires.

This clonotype was recorded many times. Its antigen remains unknown. TCRdb re-called the 5' RACE reads through MiXCR, storing one row per CDR3 protein. The profile covers more than 95,000 distinct CDR3 sequences, with 6.5% to 8% appearing a single time and around 2.6% taken by the ten largest. This TCR was recovered from a man between 18 and 35 years old who received the YFV17D yellow fever vaccine. This sample comprised CD4+ T cells sorted from PBMCs, obtained approximately 11 days after the first yellow fever vaccination.

The CDR3, as DNA: TGTGCCAGCAGCTTGAGCAGGGTATCGTTGGATAGCACAGATACGCAGTATTTT. Its translation: CASSLSRVSLDSTDTQYF. This chain links TRBV5-6 with TRBJ2-3; D possibly corresponds to TRBD1 (5 bases). The CDR3 runs to 18 residues. V lost 1 base, J lost 0 bases, and 18 bases lay in between. Germline V CDR1 and CDR2: SGHDT, YYEEEE.